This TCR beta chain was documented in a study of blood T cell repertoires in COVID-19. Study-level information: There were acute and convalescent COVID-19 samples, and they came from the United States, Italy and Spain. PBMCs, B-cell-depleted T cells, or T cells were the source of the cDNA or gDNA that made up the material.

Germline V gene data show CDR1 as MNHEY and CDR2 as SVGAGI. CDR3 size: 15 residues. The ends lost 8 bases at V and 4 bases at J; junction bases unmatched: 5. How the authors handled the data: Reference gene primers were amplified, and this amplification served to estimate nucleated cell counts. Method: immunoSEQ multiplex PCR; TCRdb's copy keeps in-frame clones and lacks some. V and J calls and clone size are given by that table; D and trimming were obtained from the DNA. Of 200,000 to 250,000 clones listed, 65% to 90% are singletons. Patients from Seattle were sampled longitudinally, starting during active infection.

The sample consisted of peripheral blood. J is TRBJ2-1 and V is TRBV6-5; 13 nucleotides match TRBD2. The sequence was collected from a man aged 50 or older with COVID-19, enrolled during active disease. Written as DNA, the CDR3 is TGTGCCAGCCGGAGACTAGCGGGGGGTTACAATGAGCAGTTCTTC. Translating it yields CASRRLAGGYNEQFF.